This TCR beta chain was recovered during a study of PD-L1 blockade in urothelial cancer. Data came from immunoSEQ multiplex PCR; TCRdb stores just in-frame clones and leaves some out. Counted here are 70,000 or so clones, roughly nine tenths occurring once; the ten biggest clones make up roughly 4.7%. Sample time point: pretreatment peripheral blood. Patients in the study were battling locally advanced or metastatic urothelial carcinoma. The ends lost 4 bases at V and 3 bases at J; junction bases unmatched: 5. This CDR3 region has 14 residues. From germline, CDR1 is LNHDA and CDR2 SQIVND (reference sequence).

Sequencing was performed on PBMCs, taken around atezolizumab (anti-PD-L1) treatment. This TCR was sampled from a man aged 65 to 79 with urothelial cancer. The rearrangement uses TRBV19 and TRBJ2-7; 8 bases agree with TRBD2. The CDR3 nucleotides are TGTGCCAGTAGTAGGGGGGGACTAGACTACGAGCAGTACTTC. Translating gives CASSRGGLDYEQYF.